The source of this TCR beta chain is a study of blood T cells in healthy people across ages. General study findings and limits: The fall in TCR beta diversity per million T cells was roughly linear with age.

In germline, CDR1 is DFQATT, CDR2 SNEGSKA (reference sequence). V lost 7 bases to trimming and J lost 2 bases, with 10 bases between them. This CDR3 has 12 residues. For this clonotype: Its antigen is not known.

Through a sample-barcoded 5' primer and a J-beta primer mix, a second PCR was run for about 6 to 11 cycles. MiXCR, applied by TCRdb to the 5' RACE reads, yields one record per CDR3 protein. The sample has roughly 650,000 distinct CDR3 sequences; about 34% are singletons. This TCR came from a woman at least 80 years old in good health. J is TRBJ2-3 and V is TRBV20-1, with D unclear. The sample comprised blood. CDR3 nucleotide sequence: TGCAGTGAGATAGACTCCACAGATACGCAGTATTTT. It translates to CSEIDSTDTQYF.